This T cell receptor beta chain is drawn from a study of blood T cell repertoires in COVID-19. Study-wide context: The United States, Italy and Spain provided the acute and convalescent COVID-19 samples. From T cells, B-cell-depleted T cells, or PBMCs came the material, which was cDNA or gDNA.

Per the original data handling: Estimation of nucleated cell counts was performed using reference gene primer amplification. Assay used: immunoSEQ multiplex PCR; TCRdb lists only in-frame clones, some missing. The D gene and trimming were derived from the DNA, and the V and J assignments and clone size from that table. The table lists 300,000 or so clones, around 83% of them singletons. The V gene lost 3 bases and the J gene lost 0 bases, with 6 bases spanning the gap. Germline CDR1 is MNHEY and CDR2 is SVGAGI. This CDR3 has 14 amino acids. The clonotype comes from a woman in her forties or fifties with acute or convalescent COVID-19. This chain uses TRBV6-5 with TRBJ1-5; D not certain. The sequenced material came from peripheral blood. Here the CDR3 reads CASSYSSSNQPQHF. DNA for the CDR3: TGTGCCAGCAGTTATTCCAGTAGCAATCAGCCCCAGCATTTT.